This T cell receptor beta chain comes out of a study of cytomegalovirus exposure and HLA in healthy donors. Repertoires were generated with immunoSEQ multiplex PCR, while TCRdb's copy carries only in-frame clones and drops some. The data show some 330,000 clones, roughly 88% seen once. Study-level findings and limits: Rarity marked most TCR sequences, yet some public TCRs occurred in many donors. TCR clusters originating in the first cohort tended to co-occur in the roughly 120 validation repertoires, according to a later analysis.

Regarding this clone: Its antigen is unknown.

This CDR3 is 10 amino acids long. The V gene lost 7 bases and the J gene lost 14 bases, with 12 bases spanning the gap. Germline V lookup: CDR1 MNHEY, CDR2 SMNVEV (reference sequence). The origin of this receptor is a woman aged 18-29 years in good health and CMV-seronegative. Sequenced: PBMCs. The J gene is TRBJ2-1, the V gene TRBV27; D not certain. Here the CDR3 reads CASKILGEFF. The CDR3 DNA reads TGTGCCAGCAAGATTCTGGGCGAGTTCTTC.